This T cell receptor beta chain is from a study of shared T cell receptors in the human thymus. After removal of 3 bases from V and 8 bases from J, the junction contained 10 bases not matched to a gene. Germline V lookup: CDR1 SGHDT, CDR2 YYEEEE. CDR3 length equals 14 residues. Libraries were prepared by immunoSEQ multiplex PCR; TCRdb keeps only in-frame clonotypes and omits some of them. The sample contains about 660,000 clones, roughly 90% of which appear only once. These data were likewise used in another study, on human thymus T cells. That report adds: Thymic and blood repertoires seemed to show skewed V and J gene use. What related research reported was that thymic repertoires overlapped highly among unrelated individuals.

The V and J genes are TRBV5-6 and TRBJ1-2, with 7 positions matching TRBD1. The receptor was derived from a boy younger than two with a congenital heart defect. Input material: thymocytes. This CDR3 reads CASSWTPGQRGYTF. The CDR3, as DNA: TGTGCCAGCAGCTGGACCCCGGGACAGCGGGGCTACACCTTC.